This paragraph reports one T cell receptor beta chain. This entry comes from a study of blood T cell repertoires in COVID-19. Across the whole study: Sites in the United States, Italy and Spain provided acute and convalescent COVID-19 samples. T cells, B-cell-depleted T cells, or PBMCs provided the cDNA or gDNA that served as material.

The V gene's germline CDR1 is LNHDA and CDR2 SQIVND (reference sequence). The CDR3 sequence is 18 residues long. Between the trimmed V and J ends, which lost 3 bases and 1 base, there was a span of 18 bases. As handled by the study authors: Reference gene primer amplification in the assay estimated nucleated cell counts. Profiled with immunoSEQ multiplex PCR; TCRdb holds only in-frame clones, not every one. The V and J calls and clone size come from that table; D and trimming were worked out from the DNA. The sample lists more than 80,000 clones, about two thirds occurring once. The V call is TRBV19, the J call TRBJ2-2; D is perhaps TRBD2 (6 bases). Sequencing used peripheral blood. The clonotype was recovered from a human donor with acute or convalescent COVID-19. The donor label of this sample is uncertain. The CDR3 sequence is CASSMYLTWGLNTGELFF. CDR3 bases: TGTGCCAGTAGTATGTACCTCACGTGGGGACTGAACACCGGGGAGCTGTTTTTT.